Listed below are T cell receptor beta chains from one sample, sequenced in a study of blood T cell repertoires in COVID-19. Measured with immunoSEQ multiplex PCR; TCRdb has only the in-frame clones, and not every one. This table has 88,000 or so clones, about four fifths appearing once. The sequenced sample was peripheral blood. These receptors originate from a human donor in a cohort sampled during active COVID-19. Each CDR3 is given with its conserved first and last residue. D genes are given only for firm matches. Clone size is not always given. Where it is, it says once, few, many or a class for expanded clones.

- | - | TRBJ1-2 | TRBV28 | CASNHREYGYTF | TGTGCCAGCAACCACAGGGAATATGGCTACACCTTC
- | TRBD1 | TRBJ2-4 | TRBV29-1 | CSASGTGNIQYF | TGCAGCGCCTCCGGGACAGGCAACATTCAGTACTTC
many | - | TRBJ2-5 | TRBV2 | CASSWTEETQYF | TGTGCCAGCAGTTGGACAGAAGAGACCCAGTACTTC
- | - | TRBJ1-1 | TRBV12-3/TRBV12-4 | CATRNQDKTEAFF | TGTGCCACCAGGAATCAGGATAAGACTGAAGCTTTCTTT
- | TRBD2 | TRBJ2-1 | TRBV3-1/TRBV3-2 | CASSLTSGTLNEQFF | TGTGCCAGCAGCCTCACCAGCGGGACCCTCAATGAGCAGTTCTTC
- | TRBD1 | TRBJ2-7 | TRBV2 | CAIKQGAVYEQYF | TGTGCCATCAAACAGGGGGCCGTCTACGAGCAGTACTTC
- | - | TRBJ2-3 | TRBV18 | CASSLTAGTDTQYF | TGTGCCAGCTCACTTACCGCGGGCACAGATACGCAGTATTTT
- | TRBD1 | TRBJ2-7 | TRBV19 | CASSRTGRGTSYEQYF | TGTGCCAGTAGCAGGACAGGGCGAGGGACCTCCTACGAGCAGTACTTC
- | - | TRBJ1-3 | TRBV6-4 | CASSEPGAYSGNTIYF | TGTGCCAGCAGTGAACCAGGGGCGTACTCTGGAAACACCATATATTTT
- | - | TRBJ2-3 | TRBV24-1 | CATSDPNEVRGTDTQYF | TGTGCCACCAGTGACCCAAACGAGGTTCGTGGCACAGATACGCAGTATTTT
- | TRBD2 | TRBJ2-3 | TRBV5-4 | CASSPERDTDTQYF | TGTGCCAGCAGCCCCGAGCGGGACACAGATACGCAGTATTTT
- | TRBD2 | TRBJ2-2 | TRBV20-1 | CSASSTAGGMHTGELFF | TGCAGTGCTAGTTCCACAGCGGGAGGAATGCACACCGGGGAGCTGTTTTTT
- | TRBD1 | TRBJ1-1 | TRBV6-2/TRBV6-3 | CASSGRTGGGRYTEAFF | TGTGCCAGCAGTGGCAGGACAGGGGGCGGGAGGTACACTGAAGCTTTCTTT
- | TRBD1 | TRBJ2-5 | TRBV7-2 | CASSSRRGQETQYF | TGTGCCAGCAGCTCACGCAGGGGGCAAGAGACCCAGTACTTC